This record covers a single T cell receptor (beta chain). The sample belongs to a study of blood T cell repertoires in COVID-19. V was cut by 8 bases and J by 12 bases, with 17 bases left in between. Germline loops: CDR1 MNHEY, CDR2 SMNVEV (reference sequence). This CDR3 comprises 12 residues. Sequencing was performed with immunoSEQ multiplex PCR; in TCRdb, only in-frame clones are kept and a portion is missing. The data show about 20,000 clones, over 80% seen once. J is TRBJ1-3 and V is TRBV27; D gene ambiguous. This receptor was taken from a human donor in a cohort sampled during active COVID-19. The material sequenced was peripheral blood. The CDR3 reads CASGSTPSDIYF. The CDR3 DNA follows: TGTGCCAGCGGATCGACTCCGTCCGACATATATTTT.